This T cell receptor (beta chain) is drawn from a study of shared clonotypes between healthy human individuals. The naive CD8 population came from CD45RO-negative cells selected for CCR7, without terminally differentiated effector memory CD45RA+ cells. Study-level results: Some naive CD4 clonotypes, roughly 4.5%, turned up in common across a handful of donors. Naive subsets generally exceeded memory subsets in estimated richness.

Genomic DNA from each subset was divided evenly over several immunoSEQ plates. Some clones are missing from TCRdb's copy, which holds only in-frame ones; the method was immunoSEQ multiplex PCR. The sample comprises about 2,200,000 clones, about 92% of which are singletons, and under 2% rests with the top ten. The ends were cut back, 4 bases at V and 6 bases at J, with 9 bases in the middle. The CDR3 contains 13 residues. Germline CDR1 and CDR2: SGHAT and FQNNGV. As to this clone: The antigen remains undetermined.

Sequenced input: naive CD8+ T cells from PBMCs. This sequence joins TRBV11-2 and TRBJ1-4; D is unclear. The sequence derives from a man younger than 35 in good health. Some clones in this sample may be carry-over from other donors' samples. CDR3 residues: CASSSRTDEKLFF. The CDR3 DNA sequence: TGTGCCAGCAGCTCTCGGACGGATGAAAAACTGTTTTTT.